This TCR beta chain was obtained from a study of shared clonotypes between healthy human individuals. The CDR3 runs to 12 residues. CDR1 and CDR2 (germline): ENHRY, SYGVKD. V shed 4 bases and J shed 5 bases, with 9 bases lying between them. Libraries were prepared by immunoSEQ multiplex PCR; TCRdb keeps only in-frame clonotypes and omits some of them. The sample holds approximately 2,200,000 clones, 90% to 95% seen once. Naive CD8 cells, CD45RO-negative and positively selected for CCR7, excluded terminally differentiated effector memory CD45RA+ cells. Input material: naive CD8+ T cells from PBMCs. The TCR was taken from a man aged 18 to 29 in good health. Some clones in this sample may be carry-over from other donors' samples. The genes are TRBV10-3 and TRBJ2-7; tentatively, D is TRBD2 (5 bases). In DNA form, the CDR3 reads TGTGCCATCAGTGGGCCCGGGGACGAGCAGTACTTC. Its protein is CAISGPGDEQYF.